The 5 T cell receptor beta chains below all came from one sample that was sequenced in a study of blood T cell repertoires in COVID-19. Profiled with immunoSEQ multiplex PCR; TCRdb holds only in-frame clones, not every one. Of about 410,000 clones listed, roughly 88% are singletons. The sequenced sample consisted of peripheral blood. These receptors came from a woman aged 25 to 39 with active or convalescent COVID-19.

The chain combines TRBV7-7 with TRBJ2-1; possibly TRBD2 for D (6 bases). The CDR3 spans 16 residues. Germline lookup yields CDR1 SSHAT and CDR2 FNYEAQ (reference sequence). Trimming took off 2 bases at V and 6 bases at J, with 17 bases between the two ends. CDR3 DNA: TGTGCCAGCAGCTTAAACCCAGCGGGTGGTGTCAATGAGCAGTTCTTC. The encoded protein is CASSLNPAGGVNEQFF.

CDR3 loop: CSALDSPGYEQYF. CDR3 DNA sequence: TGCAGCGCCCTAGACTCTCCGGGCTACGAGCAGTACTTC. The chain couples TRBV29-1 to TRBJ2-7; no reliable D call. V was clipped by 7 bases and J by 3 bases, with 16 bases between them. From germline, CDR1 is SQVTM and CDR2 ANQGSEA. The CDR3 length is 13 residues.

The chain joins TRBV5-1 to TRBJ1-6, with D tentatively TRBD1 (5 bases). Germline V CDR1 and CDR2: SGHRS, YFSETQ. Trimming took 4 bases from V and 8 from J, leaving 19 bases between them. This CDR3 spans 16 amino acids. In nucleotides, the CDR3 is TGCGCCAGCAGCGCAACCCAGGGCGGTGCCCATTCACCCCTCCACTTT. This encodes CASSATQGGAHSPLHF.

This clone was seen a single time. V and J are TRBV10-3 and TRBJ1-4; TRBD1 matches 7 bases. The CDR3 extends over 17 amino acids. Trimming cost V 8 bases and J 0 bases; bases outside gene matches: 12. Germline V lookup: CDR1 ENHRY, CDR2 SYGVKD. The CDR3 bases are TGTGCCATCCTCCTCTGGACAGGCGTTGCAACTAATGAAAAACTGTTTTTT. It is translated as CAILLWTGVATNEKLFF.

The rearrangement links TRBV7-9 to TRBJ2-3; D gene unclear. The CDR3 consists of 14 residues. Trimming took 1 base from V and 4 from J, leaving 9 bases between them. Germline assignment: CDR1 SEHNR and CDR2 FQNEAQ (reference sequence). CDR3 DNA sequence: TGTGCCAGCAGCTTAGTTCTAGAATCAGATACGCAGTATTTT. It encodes CASSLVLESDTQYF.